This T cell receptor (beta chain) was sequenced in a study of blood T cell repertoires in COVID-19. In the study overall: COVID-19 samples collected from the United States, Italy and Spain covered acute and convalescent phases. The cDNA or gDNA used as material had been derived from T cells, B-cell-depleted T cells, or PBMCs.

Original handling: Reference gene primer amplification yielded estimated nucleated cell counts. TCRdb's table, derived via immunoSEQ multiplex PCR, lists solely in-frame clones and lacks some. The V and J calls and clone size were taken over from that table, and D and trimming were inferred from the DNA. The sample includes fewer than 60,000 clones, just under 80% seen only once; the top ten take roughly 27%. Sequencing input: peripheral blood. The receptor was derived from a human donor in a cohort sampled during active COVID-19.

The CDR3 spells CAWSVLQGGSPLHF. The CDR3 DNA follows: TGTGCCTGGAGTGTATTACAGGGCGGTTCACCCCTCCACTTT. The rearrangement links TRBV30 to TRBJ1-6, with TRBD1 as a possible D gene (6 bases). The CDR3 has 14 amino acids. CDR1 and CDR2 (germline): GTSNPN, SVGIG (reference sequence). V shed 0 bases and J shed 9 bases, with 12 bases lying between them. Combining the CDR3 with reference TRBV30 and TRBJ1-6 gives the whole variable domain SQTIHQWPATLVQPVGSPLSLECTVEGTSNPNLYWYRQAAGRGLQLLFYSVGIGQISSEVPQNLSASRPQDRQFILSSKKLLLSDSGFYLCAWSVLQGGSPLHFGNGTRLTVT.